The subject of this entry is one T cell receptor (beta chain). Its antigen remains unknown. The data originate from a study of vaccination effects on CD4 cells after COVID-19. Study observations and caveats: Marked clonal contraction was seen late after vaccination (in both infection- and vaccine-induced clones).

Trimming shortened V by 5 bases and J by 5 bases, and 15 bases separated the two germline ends. Germline CDR1 and CDR2: MNHEY and SVGAGI. The length of the CDR3 is 14 residues. Clones were read by immunoSEQ multiplex PCR, and TCRdb kept only the in-frame ones, dropping some. The repertoire consists of tens of thousands of clones, with roughly 74% occurring once and the leading ten covering around 3.2%. Ahead of sequencing, the ViraFEST assay grew antigen-specific CD4+ T cells using viral peptide pools. Following a roughly 9-day culture, CD4+ T cells were purified. In the vaccine recipients, nucleocapsid antibodies were negative and there was no prior SARS-CoV-2 infection. Wells containing 1.5 million to 2 million PBMC each were cultured with approximately 9.2 IU/ml IL-2 and 8 to 10 ug/ml peptides. IL-2 medium was substituted for half the medium on days 3 and 7.

The chain uses TRBV6-5 and TRBJ1-2; D uncertain. The source material was CD4+ T cells from PBMCs cultured with HCoV-NL63 spike peptides, sampled before COVID-19 vaccination. The source is a human donor who received a COVID-19 vaccine. The CDR3 loop reads CASSPRSPKYGYTF. Written as DNA, the CDR3 is TGTGCCAGCAGTCCCCGCTCCCCAAAGTATGGCTACACCTTC.